This record looks at one T cell receptor beta chain sequence and its context. This specimen comes from a study of T-cell reconstitution after alpha-beta-depleted transplantation in children. This CDR3 has 15 amino acids. V lost 0 bases and J lost 1; bases outside the gene matches: 3. The germline V gene encodes CDR1 SQVTM and CDR2 ANQGSEA. Unique molecular identifiers were incorporated when the TCRbeta library was constructed. TCRdb fed the PCR reads into MiXCR, producing one record per CDR3 protein. The sample has fewer than 550,000 distinct CDR3 sequences, approximately 11% seen once. The chain carries TRBV29-1 and TRBJ2-1; 7 bases map to TRBD1. This receptor was obtained from a human donor who donated a stem cell graft to a child with acute myeloid leukemia. This material consisted of PBMCs from the stem cell graft donor, taken from the stem cell graft. The DNA for the CDR3 is TGCAGCGTTGAAGATATACAGGGGTCCTACAATGAGCAGTTCTTC. Translated: CSVEDIQGSYNEQFF.